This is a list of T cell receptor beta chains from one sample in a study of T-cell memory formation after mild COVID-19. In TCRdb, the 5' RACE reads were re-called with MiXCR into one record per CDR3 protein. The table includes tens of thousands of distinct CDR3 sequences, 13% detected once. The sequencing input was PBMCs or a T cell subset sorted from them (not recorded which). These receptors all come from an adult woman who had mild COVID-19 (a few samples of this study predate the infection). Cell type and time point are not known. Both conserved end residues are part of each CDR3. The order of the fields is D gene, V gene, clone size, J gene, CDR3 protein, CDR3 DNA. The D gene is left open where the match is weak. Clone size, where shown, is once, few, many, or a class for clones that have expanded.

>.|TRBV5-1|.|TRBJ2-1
CASSDQPYEQFF
TGCGCCAGCAGCGACCAGCCGTATGAGCAGTTCTTC
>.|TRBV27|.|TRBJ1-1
CASGGQGMNTEAFF
TGTGCCAGCGGGGGTCAGGGAATGAACACTGAAGCTTTCTTT
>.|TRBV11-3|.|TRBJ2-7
CASSLARTEQYF
TGTGCCAGCAGCTTGGCTAGGACAGAGCAGTACTTC
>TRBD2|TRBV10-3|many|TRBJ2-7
CAISESSGRADEQYF
TGTGCCATCAGTGAGTCTAGCGGGAGGGCAGACGAGCAGTACTTC
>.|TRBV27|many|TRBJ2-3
CASSLYDPADTQYF
TGTGCCAGCAGTTTGTACGACCCCGCAGATACGCAGTATTTT
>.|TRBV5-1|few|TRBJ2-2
CASSATTNTGELFF
TGCGCCAGCAGCGCGACGACAAACACCGGGGAGCTGTTTTTT
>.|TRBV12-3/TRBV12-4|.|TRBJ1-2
CASSSTENHYGYTF
TGTGCCAGCAGTTCTACAGAGAACCACTATGGCTACACCTTC
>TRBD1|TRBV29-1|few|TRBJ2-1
CSVRTGSPENEQFF
TGCAGCGTTAGGACAGGCTCCCCAGAGAATGAGCAGTTCTTC
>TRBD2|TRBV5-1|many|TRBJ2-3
CASSPPQAGGLTDTQYF
TGCGCCAGCAGCCCACCACAAGCGGGGGGGCTTACAGATACGCAGTATTTT
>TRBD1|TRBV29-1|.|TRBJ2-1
CSGTGNHEQFF
TGCAGCGGGACAGGGAATCATGAGCAGTTCTTC
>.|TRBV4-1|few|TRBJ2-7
CASSPLVAAAYEQYF
TGCGCCAGCAGCCCCCTGGTAGCGGCAGCCTACGAGCAGTACTTC
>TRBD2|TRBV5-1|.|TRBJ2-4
CASSLETSGLEEEAKNIQYF
TGCGCCAGCAGCTTGGAGACTAGCGGGCTCGAAGAGGAGGCCAAAAACATTCAGTACTTC
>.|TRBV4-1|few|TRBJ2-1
CASSQVLASDEQFF
TGCGCCAGCAGCCAAGTTTTAGCAAGCGATGAGCAGTTCTTC
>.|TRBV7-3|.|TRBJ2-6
CASSLDASGANVLTF
TGTGCCAGCAGCTTAGACGCCTCTGGGGCCAACGTCCTGACTTTC
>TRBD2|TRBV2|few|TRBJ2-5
CARGLAGQETQYF
TGTGCCAGGGGACTAGCGGGACAGGAGACCCAGTACTTC
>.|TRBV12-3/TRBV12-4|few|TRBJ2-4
CASSFRLAKNIQYF
TGTGCCAGCAGTTTCCGGCTAGCCAAAAACATTCAGTACTTC
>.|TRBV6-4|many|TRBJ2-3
CASSEGGLGTDTQYF
TGTGCCAGCAGTGAGGGGGGATTGGGCACAGATACGCAGTATTTT
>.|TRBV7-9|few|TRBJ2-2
CASSYGTDPNTGELFF
TGTGCCAGCAGCTACGGGACGGATCCGAACACCGGGGAGCTGTTTTTT
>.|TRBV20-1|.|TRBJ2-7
CSARPGEGASISYEQYF
TGCAGTGCTAGGCCTGGGGAGGGGGCCTCAATCTCCTACGAGCAGTACTTC
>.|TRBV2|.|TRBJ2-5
CASSARPETQYF
TGTGCCAGCAGTGCGCGTCCGGAGACCCAGTACTTC
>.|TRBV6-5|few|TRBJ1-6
CASSYSSGPYNSPLHF
TGTGCCAGCAGTTACTCGAGCGGTCCCTATAATTCACCCCTCCACTTT
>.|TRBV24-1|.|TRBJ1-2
CATSDAYGYGYTF
TGTGCCACCAGTGATGCTTATGGCTATGGCTACACCTTC